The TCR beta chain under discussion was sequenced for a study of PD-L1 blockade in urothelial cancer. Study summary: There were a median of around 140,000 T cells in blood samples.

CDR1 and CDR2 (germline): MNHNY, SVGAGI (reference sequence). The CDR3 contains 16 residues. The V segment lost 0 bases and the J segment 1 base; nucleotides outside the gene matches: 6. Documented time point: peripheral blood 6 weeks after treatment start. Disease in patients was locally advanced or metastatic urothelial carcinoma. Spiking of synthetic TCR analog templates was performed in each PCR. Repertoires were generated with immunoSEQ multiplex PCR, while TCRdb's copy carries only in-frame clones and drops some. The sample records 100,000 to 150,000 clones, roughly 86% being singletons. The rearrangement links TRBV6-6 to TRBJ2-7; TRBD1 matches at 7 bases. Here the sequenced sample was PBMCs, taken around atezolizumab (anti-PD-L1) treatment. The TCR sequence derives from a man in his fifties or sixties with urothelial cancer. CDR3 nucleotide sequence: TGTGCCAGCAGTTACTCGGAAAGGGGACAGTCCTACGAGCAGTACTTC. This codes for CASSYSERGQSYEQYF.